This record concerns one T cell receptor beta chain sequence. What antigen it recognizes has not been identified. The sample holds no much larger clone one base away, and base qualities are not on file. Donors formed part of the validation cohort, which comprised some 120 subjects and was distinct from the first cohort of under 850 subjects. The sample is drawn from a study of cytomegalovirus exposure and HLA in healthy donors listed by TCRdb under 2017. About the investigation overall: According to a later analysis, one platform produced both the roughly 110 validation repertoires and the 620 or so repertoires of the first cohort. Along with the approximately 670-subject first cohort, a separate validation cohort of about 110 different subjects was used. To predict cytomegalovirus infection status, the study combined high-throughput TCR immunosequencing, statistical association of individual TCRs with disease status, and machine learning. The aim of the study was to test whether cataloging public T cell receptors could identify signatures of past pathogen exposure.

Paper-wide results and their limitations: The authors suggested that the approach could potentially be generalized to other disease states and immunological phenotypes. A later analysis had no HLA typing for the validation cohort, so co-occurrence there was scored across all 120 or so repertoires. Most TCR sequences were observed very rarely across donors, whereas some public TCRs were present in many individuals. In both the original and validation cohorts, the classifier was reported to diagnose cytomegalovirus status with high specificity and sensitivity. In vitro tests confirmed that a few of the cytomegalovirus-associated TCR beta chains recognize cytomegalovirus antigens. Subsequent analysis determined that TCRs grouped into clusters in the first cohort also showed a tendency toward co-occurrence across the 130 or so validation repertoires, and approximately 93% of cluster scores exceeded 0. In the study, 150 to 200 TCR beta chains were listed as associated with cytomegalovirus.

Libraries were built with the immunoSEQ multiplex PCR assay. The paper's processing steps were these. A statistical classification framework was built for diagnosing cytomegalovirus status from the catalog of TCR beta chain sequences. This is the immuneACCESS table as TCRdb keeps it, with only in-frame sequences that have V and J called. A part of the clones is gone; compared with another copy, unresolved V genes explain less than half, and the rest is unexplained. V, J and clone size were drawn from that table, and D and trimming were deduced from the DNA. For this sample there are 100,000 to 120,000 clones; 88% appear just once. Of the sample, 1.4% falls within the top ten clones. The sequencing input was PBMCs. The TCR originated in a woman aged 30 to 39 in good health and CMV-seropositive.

The CDR3: CASRRLAGTGSIYAYEQYF. The DNA sequence follows: TGTGCCAGCAGAAGACTAGCCGGGACAGGGTCTATATACGCCTACGAGCAGTACTTC. The chain is encoded by TRBV2 joined to TRBJ2-7; 9 central nucleotides agree with TRBD1. The CDR3 starts with the cysteine, ends with the phenylalanine, and has 19 residues. Just CDR3 DNA is preserved here, 57 bases in frame from base 1. V is trimmed back by 6 bases and J by 2 bases, and the junction contains 20 bases that no gene match accounts for. CDR1 and CDR2, looked up from the germline V gene, are SNHLY and FYNNEI.